The following is a T cell receptor (beta chain) sequence with its context. What it binds is not known. The source of the sample is a study of vaccination effects on CD4 cells after COVID-19. The ViraFEST assay expanded antigen-specific CD4+ T cells with viral peptide pools before sequencing. It was after around 10 days of culture that CD4+ T cells were isolated. Nucleocapsid antibodies stayed negative before and after vaccination, showing no earlier SARS-CoV-2 infection. Culturing of around 2 million PBMC per well took place with approximately 9.3 IU/ml IL-2 and 7.5 to 10 ug/ml peptides. The protocol was immunoSEQ multiplex PCR, while the TCRdb copy is restricted to in-frame clones and leaves out a portion. The repertoire holds roughly 67,000 clones, with around 76% as singletons. Study-level points and caveats: Convalescent patients were few in the study, and early post-infection timepoints were absent. Infection- and vaccine-induced clones contracted markedly late after vaccination.

The sequencing here drew on CD4+ T cells from PBMCs cultured with SARS-CoV-2 spike peptides, taken before COVID-19 vaccination. The TCR comes from a human donor who received a COVID-19 vaccine.

The CDR3 is CASSESEFSTDTQYF. CDR3 sequence (DNA): TGCGCCAGCAGTGAGTCTGAGTTTAGCACAGATACGCAGTATTTT. This sequence joins TRBV10-2 and TRBJ2-3; D remains unclear. From germline, CDR1 is WSHSY and CDR2 SAAADI. This CDR3 is 15 amino acids long. V shed 0 bases and J shed 0 bases, with 7 bases lying between them.